The source of this T cell receptor beta chain is a study of blood T cell repertoires in COVID-19. Across the study: Sources were T cells, B-cell-depleted T cells, or PBMCs; the material itself was cDNA or gDNA.

The CDR3 runs 15 residues. Germline V gene sequence: CDR1 MNHEY, CDR2 SVGEGT. J gave up 1 base and V 0 bases, and 1 base lay outside the gene matches. This clone has only a few counts. TCRdb's copy holds only in-frame clones and misses some; the assay was immunoSEQ multiplex PCR. The sample shows about 50,000 clones, around 86% of them seen only once. The V gene is TRBV6-2 or TRBV6-3, the J gene TRBJ2-7, with TRBD2 identical over 9 bases. Sequenced input: peripheral blood. The receptor was derived from a woman aged 60 to 75 with acute or convalescent COVID-19. The CDR3 loop is CASSYSLAGSYEQYF. The CDR3 region has the DNA TGTGCCAGCAGTTACTCGCTAGCGGGGTCCTACGAGCAGTACTTC.